A single sample gave rise to the 7 T cell receptor beta chains below, sequenced in a study of shared clonotypes between healthy human individuals. Clones were sequenced by immunoSEQ multiplex PCR, and TCRdb holds only the in-frame ones, with some missing. The sample holds approximately 980,000 clones, over 60% seen once. Sequencing was done on a sample of memory CD4+ T cells sorted from blood. The sample's subset: CD45RA-negative fraction. The receptors shown here come from a man between 18 and 29 years old in good health.

V is TRBV10-3 and J is TRBJ2-3; the D gene could be TRBD1 or TRBD2 (5 bases each). Germline CDR1 and CDR2: ENHRY and SYGVKD. V lost 4 bases and J lost 4, with 12 bases in between. The CDR3 spans 14 residues. The CDR3 DNA follows: TGTGCCATCAGTGCACCTGGGACCCCAGATACGCAGTATTTT. This gives the protein CAISAPGTPDTQYF.

The rearrangement uses TRBV29-1 and TRBJ1-5; D is undetermined. CDR1 SQVTM and CDR2 ANQGSEA come from the germline V gene. The CDR3 runs to 12 residues. The V end lost 4 bases, the J end lost 7 bases, and 11 bases lay between the germline ends. The CDR3 protein is CSVGGGRQPQHF. In DNA, the CDR3 is TGCAGCGTTGGAGGAGGCCGGCAGCCCCAGCATTTT.

V and J are TRBV7-2 and TRBJ2-1; D perhaps matches TRBD1 (6 bases). With 7 bases removed from V and 6 bases from J, the gap between germline ends came to 16 bases. The germline CDR1 and CDR2 sequences are SGHTA and FQGNSA. CDR3 length equals 14 residues. The CDR3 region has the DNA TGTGCCAGCATTCTACAGGGTGTTGGCAATGAGCAGTTCTTC. Encoded protein: CASILQGVGNEQFF.

The chain has TRBV10-3 and TRBJ2-3, with D uncertain. CDR1 is ENHRY and CDR2 is SYGVKD in the germline V gene. The V and J ends lost 4 bases and 0 bases respectively, with 8 bases between them. The CDR3 consists of 14 residues. CDR3 DNA sequence: TGTGCCATCAGTGGGTCGAAGAGCACAGATACGCAGTATTTT. Amino acids: CAISGSKSTDTQYF.

The chain has TRBV11-2 and TRBJ2-2; D may be TRBD1 or TRBD2 (5 bases each). Germline V lookup: CDR1 SGHAT, CDR2 FQNNGV. The CDR3 is 16 amino acids. V lost 1 base, J lost 6 bases, and 15 bases lay in between. The CDR3 loop is CASSLGGTRGPGELFF. The CDR3 coding sequence is TGTGCCAGCAGCTTAGGAGGGACGAGGGGCCCCGGGGAGCTGTTTTTT.

The CDR3 DNA reads TGCGCCAGCAAAGCTACGGGGGCCGGGGGGCCCCAGCATTTT. As protein: CASKATGAGGPQHF. The gene calls are TRBV10-2 and TRBJ1-5, with a tentative D call TRBD1 (6 bases). CDR1 and CDR2 from the germline V gene are WSHSY and SAAADI. The CDR3 has 14 residues. Between the trimmed V and J ends, which lost 7 bases and 9 bases, there was a span of 19 bases.

V is TRBV18 and J is TRBJ2-7; D may match TRBD1 or TRBD2 (5 bases each). This CDR3 is built from 14 residues. CDR1 and CDR2 (germline): KGHSH, LQKENI. Trimming removed 3 bases at V and 5 bases at J, with 14 bases between. The CDR3: CASSPPGRWDEQYF. DNA of the CDR3: TGTGCCAGCTCACCCCCGGGGCGGTGGGACGAGCAGTACTTC.